Each of the 12 T cell receptor beta chains below was sequenced from the same sample in a study of PD-1 blockade in mismatch repair-deficient tumors. Data came from immunoSEQ multiplex PCR; TCRdb stores just in-frame clones and leaves some out. The sample has 15,000 to 20,000 clones, around 82% seen once. The source material was PBMCs, sampled less than 25 weeks after starting pembrolizumab. These receptors came from an adult with mismatch repair-deficient cancer.

V and J are TRBV30 and TRBJ2-3; 9 bases map to TRBD2. The CDR3 is 14 amino acids. Germline V lookup: CDR1 GTSNPN, CDR2 SVGIG (reference sequence). Losses at the gene ends were 5 bases for V and 6 bases for J; bases not matched to a gene: 9. CDR3 DNA sequence: TGTGCCTGGTATCATGGGACTAGCCGGGATACGCAGTATTTT. It encodes CAWYHGTSRDTQYF.

The chain carries TRBV7-8 and TRBJ1-1; 9 nucleotides align to TRBD1. The junction had 8 bases not matched to a gene; V was cut back by 5 bases and J by 1 base. This CDR3 is 16 amino acids long. Germline CDR1 and CDR2: SGHVS and FQNEAQ. DNA for the CDR3: TGTGCCAGCAGCCAATCTCCGGGACAGGGGAACACTGAAGCTTTCTTT. Translated: CASSQSPGQGNTEAFF.

V usage is TRBV28 and J usage is TRBJ1-4; D is undetermined. V was pared by 4 bases and J by 0 bases, with 12 bases between. Germline CDR1 and CDR2: MDHEN and SYDVKM. There are 16 residues in the CDR3. The CDR3, as DNA: TGTGCCAGCAGTTCTCATCCCAGTGCAACTAATGAAAAACTGTTTTTT. Translated, it gives CASSSHPSATNEKLFF. Using reference TRBV28 and TRBJ1-4 for the parts outside the CDR3, the full variable domain is DVKVTQSSRYLVKRTGEKVFLECVQDMDHENMFWYRQDPGLGLRLIYFSYDVKMKEKGDIPEGYSVSREKKERFSLILESASTNQTSMYLCASSSHPSATNEKLFFGSGTQLSVL.

The chain links TRBV6-5 to TRBJ2-1; TRBD2 aligns across 8 bases. The length of the CDR3 is 15 residues. Germline-derived CDR1 and CDR2 are MNHEY and SVGAGI. After removal of 5 bases from V and 4 bases from J, the junction contained 7 bases not matched to a gene. The CDR3, as DNA: TGTGCCAGCAGTCTACTAGCGGCTTTATACAATGAGCAGTTCTTC. Its translation is CASSLLAALYNEQFF.

The V gene is TRBV25-1, the J gene TRBJ2-3; 10 bases match TRBD2. CDR1 is MGHDK and CDR2 is SYGVNS in the germline V gene. Trimming cost V 4 bases and J 1 base; bases outside gene matches: 2. This CDR3 is 15 amino acids long. CDR3 region: CASSVLAGGTDTQYF. In DNA form, the CDR3 reads TGTGCCAGCAGTGTCCTAGCGGGAGGCACAGATACGCAGTATTTT.

This clone was recorded only once. This chain links TRBV7-3 with TRBJ2-3, with a tentative D call TRBD1 (5 bases). Trimming shortened V by 2 bases and J by 0 bases, and 9 bases separated the two germline ends. The V gene's germline CDR1 is SGHTA and CDR2 FQGTGA. This CDR3 spans 15 amino acids. The CDR3 is CASSLGHASTDTQYF. Written as DNA, the CDR3 is TGTGCCAGCAGCTTAGGACACGCTAGCACAGATACGCAGTATTTT.

The chain employs TRBV5-1 and TRBJ2-5, with a possible D match to TRBD2 (7 bases). In germline, CDR1 is SGHRS, CDR2 YFSETQ. CDR3 length: 14 residues. The V gene lost 4 bases and the J gene lost 3 bases, with 13 bases spanning the gap. CDR3 in DNA: TGCGCCAGCAGCCGGGGGGAGGGGGAAGAGACCCAGTACTTC. Encoded protein: CASSRGEGEETQYF.

This chain joins TRBV27 and TRBJ2-5; no firm D call. This CDR3 comprises 14 residues. Germline CDR1 is MNHEY and CDR2 is SMNVEV (reference sequence). V was clipped by 1 base and J by 1 base, with 7 bases between them. CDR3 nucleotides: TGTGCCAGCAGTTTATTCCAGTCCCAAGAGACCCAGTACTTC. It codes for CASSLFQSQETQYF.

As concerns this clone: A read error may produce the germline difference seen at one junction end. The CDR3 nucleotides read TGTGCCATCAGTGAAGACACCCGGAACACAGAAGCTTTCTTT. Protein: CAISEDTRNTEAFF. The chain links TRBV10-3 to TRBJ1-1; D gene uncertain. The CDR3 is 14 amino acids. Per the germline V gene, CDR1 is ENHRY and CDR2 is SYGVKD.

The chain employs TRBV6-1 and TRBJ2-7; D may be TRBD2 (6 bases). This CDR3 has 15 amino acids. V gave up 1 base and J gave up 0 bases, with 10 bases separating them. Germline values: CDR1 MNHNS, CDR2 SASEGT. This CDR3 reads CASSEETGGSYEQYF. The CDR3 DNA reads TGTGCCAGCAGTGAAGAGACCGGGGGCTCCTACGAGCAGTACTTC.

V and J are TRBV11-1 and TRBJ2-7; TRBD2 matches at 7 bases. Germline V gene sequence: CDR1 SGHAT, CDR2 FQDESV (reference sequence). The CDR3 extends over 14 amino acids. The trim removed 6 bases at V and 2 bases at J, leaving 7 bases unmatched. The CDR3 DNA is TGTGCCAGCAGGCGACTAGCCGAAACCTACGAGCAGTACTTC. It yields the protein CASRRLAETYEQYF.

The gene calls are TRBV5-1 and TRBJ2-1, with TRBD1 as a possible D gene (6 bases). This CDR3 contains 15 residues. Germline CDR1 is SGHRS and CDR2 is YFSETQ. Deletions cut 0 bases from V and 6 bases from J, with 13 bases between. CDR3 region: CASSLGGRGLNEQFF. CDR3 in DNA: TGCGCCAGCAGCTTGGGGGGGCGAGGGCTCAATGAGCAGTTCTTC.